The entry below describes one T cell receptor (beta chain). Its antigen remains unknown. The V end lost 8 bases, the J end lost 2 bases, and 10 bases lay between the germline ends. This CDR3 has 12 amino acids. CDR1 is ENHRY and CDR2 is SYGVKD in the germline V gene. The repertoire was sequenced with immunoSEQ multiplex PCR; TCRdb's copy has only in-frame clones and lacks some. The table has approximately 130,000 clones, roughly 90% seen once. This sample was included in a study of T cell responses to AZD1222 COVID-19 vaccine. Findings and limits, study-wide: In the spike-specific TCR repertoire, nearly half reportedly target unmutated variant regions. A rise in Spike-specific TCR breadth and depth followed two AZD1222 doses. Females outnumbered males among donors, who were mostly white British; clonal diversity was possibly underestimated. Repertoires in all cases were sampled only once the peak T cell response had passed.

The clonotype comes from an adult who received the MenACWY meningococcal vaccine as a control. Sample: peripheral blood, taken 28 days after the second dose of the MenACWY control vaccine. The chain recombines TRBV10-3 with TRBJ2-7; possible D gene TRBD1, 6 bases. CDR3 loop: CAILDSTYEQYF. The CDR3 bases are TGTGCCATCCTGGACAGCACCTACGAGCAGTACTTC.